The 10 T cell receptor beta chains presented below share a single source sample, sequenced in a study of shared T cell receptors in the human thymus. Produced via immunoSEQ multiplex PCR; TCRdb's table is partial and in-frame only. Of hundreds of thousands of clones in the sample, roughly 88% were seen once. This same sample was also taken into another study, of human thymus T cells.

The source material was thymocytes. Source of these receptors: a girl under three years old with a congenital heart defect.

V gene TRBV28 combines with J gene TRBJ1-2; 8 positions match TRBD1. The CDR3 consists of 13 residues. Germline CDR1 reads MDHEN; CDR2 reads SYDVKM. With V trimmed by 3 bases and J by 5 bases, 2 bases remained unmatched. The chain's CDR3 is CASSLHRGYGYTF. CDR3 bases: TGTGCCAGCAGTTTGCACAGGGGGTATGGCTACACCTTC.

Turning to this clone: One end of the junction does not line up with germline, which may come from a read error. Different DNA sequences within this sample yield the same CDR3. This chain links TRBV7-9 with TRBJ1-6, with 8 bases lining up with TRBD1. Germline CDR1 is SEHNR and CDR2 is FQNEAQ (reference sequence). The CDR3 extends over 16 amino acids. Here the CDR3 reads CASSSDRVIYNSPLHF. As DNA, the CDR3 is TGTGCCAGCAGCTCGGACAGGGTGATCTATAATTCCCCCCTCCACTTT.

CDR3 sequence (DNA): TGTGCCGGATACAGGGTCCGCAGAAACACCATATATTTT. Its protein product is CAGYRVRRNTIYF. The chain couples TRBV7-9 to TRBJ1-3, with D perhaps TRBD1 (6 bases). With 11 bases removed from V and 5 bases from J, the gap between germline ends came to 16 bases. Germline values: CDR1 SEHNR, CDR2 FQNEAQ (reference sequence). The CDR3 consists of 13 residues.

The V call is TRBV11-3, the J call TRBJ1-2; 8 bases match TRBD1. The germline CDR1 and CDR2 sequences are SGHNT and YENEEA. The CDR3 has 16 residues. V shed 1 base and J 1 base; nucleotides not matched to a gene: 5. The CDR3 DNA sequence: TGTGCCAGCAGCTTAGGCGCCGGGACAGGTAACTATGGCTACACCTTC. Its protein is CASSLGAGTGNYGYTF.

This sequence joins TRBV14 and TRBJ1-2, with TRBD1 matching 9 bases. Germline assignment: CDR1 SGHDN and CDR2 FVKESK. This CDR3 comprises 13 residues. Trimming took 4 bases from V and 4 from J; bases not matched to a gene: 1. This chain's CDR3 is CASSPGQGYGYTF. Here the CDR3 DNA reads TGTGCCAGCAGCCCGGGACAGGGCTATGGCTACACCTTC.

The chain has TRBV28 and TRBJ1-1; 9 bases map to TRBD1. Germline CDR1 and CDR2: MDHEN and SYDVKM. V trimming: 7 bases; J trimming: 0 bases; junction bases outside the gene matches: 12. The CDR3 runs to 17 residues. The CDR3 region is CASIPVGQGPMNTEAFF. In nucleotides, the CDR3 is TGTGCCAGCATTCCGGTTGGACAGGGGCCTATGAACACTGAAGCTTTCTTT.

This CDR3 reads CASSLVGTYFNQPQHF. Written as DNA, the CDR3 is TGCGCCAGCAGCTTGGTAGGGACATATTTCAATCAGCCCCAGCATTTT. V and J are TRBV5-1 and TRBJ1-5; D may be TRBD1 (6 bases). The V end lost 0 bases, the J end lost 3 bases, and 13 bases lay between the germline ends. CDR3 length equals 16 residues. From germline, CDR1 is SGHRS and CDR2 YFSETQ.

V gene TRBV27 combines with J gene TRBJ1-6; TRBD1 might be the D (5 bases). V was cut by 1 base and J by 15 bases, with 13 bases left in between. CDR1 is MNHEY, CDR2 SMNVEV, per germline (reference sequence). The CDR3 has 13 residues. CDR3 sequence: CASSLYPVQGLHF. The CDR3 DNA follows: TGTGCCAGCAGTTTATACCCCGTGCAGGGCCTCCACTTT.

This clone has only a few counts. The chain is built from TRBV7-2 and TRBJ2-7; D possibly corresponds to TRBD1 (5 bases). Germline values: CDR1 SGHTA, CDR2 FQGNSA. This CDR3 comprises 18 residues. V was pared by 1 base and J by 2 bases, with 21 bases between. The CDR3 DNA reads TGTGCCAGCAGCTTAGTCTTAAGTCTGTGTGACAGAACCTACGAGCAGTACTTC. Translated: CASSLVLSLCDRTYEQYF.

The chain joins TRBV4-1 to TRBJ2-4; no definite D call. This CDR3 comprises 18 residues. Germline CDR1 and CDR2: MGHRA and YSYEKL. Trimming shortened V by 0 bases and J by 3 bases, and 18 bases separated the two germline ends. The CDR3 protein is CASSQDQGWLEVKNIQYF. DNA for the CDR3: TGCGCCAGCAGCCAAGATCAAGGATGGTTAGAGGTCAAAAACATTCAGTACTTC.